Below are 30 T cell receptor beta chains sequenced from a single sample in a study of blood T cell repertoires in COVID-19. Here immunoSEQ multiplex PCR was the method, and the copy in TCRdb shows in-frame clones only, minus some. The repertoire holds approximately 300,000 clones, with approximately 86% as singletons. Sequenced sample: peripheral blood. The receptors originated from a human donor with COVID-19, enrolled during active disease. The donor label of this sample is uncertain.

J is TRBJ1-1 and V is TRBV6-5, with a weak D call TRBD1 (5 bases). Per germline, CDR1 MNHEY and CDR2 SVGAGI. This CDR3 spans 14 amino acids. The V end lost 7 bases, the J end lost 4 bases, and 16 bases lay between the germline ends. In DNA, the CDR3 is TGTGCCAGCACGTGGGGGGAGCTACCCACTGAAGCTTTCTTT. Its translation is CASTWGELPTEAFF.

V and J are TRBV28 and TRBJ1-4, with D maybe TRBD1 (6 bases). CDR3 length equals 15 residues. The germline V and J ends were trimmed by 5 bases and 0 bases, with 10 bases remaining between them. CDR1 and CDR2 (germline): MDHEN, SYDVKM. The CDR3 loop is CASSQPGATNEKLFF. Here the CDR3 DNA reads TGTGCCAGCAGTCAGCCAGGGGCAACTAATGAAAAACTGTTTTTT.

This chain joins TRBV7-9 and TRBJ1-2, with 7 nucleotides matching TRBD1. This CDR3 is 17 amino acids long. The germline gives CDR1 SEHNR, CDR2 FQNEAQ (reference sequence). J gave up 7 bases and V 1 base, and 15 bases lay outside the gene matches. The CDR3 coding sequence is TGTGCCAGCAGCTTAGTAAATTTAGGGACAGCTAAGGGTGGCTACACCTTC. Its translation is CASSLVNLGTAKGGYTF.

This CDR3 reads CAWKGSPNEKLFF. The CDR3 bases are TGTGCCTGGAAGGGGTCTCCTAATGAAAAACTGTTTTTT. The chain joins TRBV30 to TRBJ1-4, with D possibly matching TRBD1 (5 bases). The CDR3 extends over 13 amino acids. With 4 bases removed from V and 3 bases from J, the gap between germline ends came to 9 bases. From germline, CDR1 is GTSNPN and CDR2 SVGIG (reference sequence).

This chain uses TRBV7-3 with TRBJ2-5; TRBD1 matches at 10 bases. V gave up 3 bases and J gave up 5 bases; unmatched junction bases: 9. Per the germline V gene, CDR1 is SGHTA and CDR2 is FQGTGA. The CDR3 spans 16 residues. This CDR3 is CASSLGSPGQGETQYF. CDR3 sequence (DNA): TGTGCCAGCAGCTTGGGATCTCCGGGACAGGGGGAGACCCAGTACTTC.

The chain combines TRBV18 with TRBJ2-1; 12 positions match TRBD1. CDR3 size: 15 residues. The J segment lost 4 bases and the V segment lost 4 bases, leaving 2 bases of the junction unmatched. CDR1 and CDR2 from the germline V gene are KGHSH and LQKENI. The CDR3 protein is CASSRDRGPYNEQFF. CDR3 DNA sequence: TGTGCCAGCTCACGGGACAGGGGGCCTTACAATGAGCAGTTCTTC.

This clone was detected once. With a much larger clone just one base away, this may be a read error. The chain employs TRBV30 and TRBJ1-3; no reliable D call. Between the trimmed V and J ends, which lost 4 bases and 0 bases, there was a span of 10 bases. Germline V gives CDR1 GTSNPN, CDR2 SVGIG (reference sequence). The CDR3 is made up of 14 amino acids. CDR3 region: CAWNRRSSGNTIYF. The CDR3 DNA reads TGTGCCTGGAATCGGAGGAGCTCTGGAAACACCATATATTTT.

The chain's CDR3 is CASKDHGLAGDNEQFF. CDR3 sequence (DNA): TGTGCCAGCAAAGACCACGGACTAGCGGGAGACAATGAGCAGTTCTTC. The chain couples TRBV19 to TRBJ2-1; TRBD2 aligns across 13 bases. Germline V CDR1 and CDR2: LNHDA, SQIVND (reference sequence). V was pared by 9 bases and J by 5 bases, with 10 bases of the junction left unmatched. This CDR3 has 16 residues.

The rearrangement joins TRBV7-9 to TRBJ2-7; 7 bases fit TRBD2. CDR3 length equals 15 residues. V lost 1 base, J lost 6 bases, and 9 bases stayed unmatched. Germline CDR1 reads SEHNR; CDR2 reads FQNEAQ (reference sequence). In DNA, the CDR3 is TGTGCCAGCAGCTTAGAACTAGGCGGGAGTAGCGAGCAGTACTTC. Its translation is CASSLELGGSSEQYF.

The chain carries TRBV7-8 and TRBJ2-1; weak D call: TRBD2 (5 bases). The ends were cut back, 4 bases at V and 3 bases at J, with 10 bases in the middle. This CDR3 spans 14 amino acids. From germline, CDR1 is SGHVS and CDR2 FQNEAQ. CDR3 loop: CASSWQRNYNEQFF. The CDR3 coding sequence is TGTGCCAGCAGCTGGCAGCGGAACTACAATGAGCAGTTCTTC.

The rearrangement joins TRBV6-1 to TRBJ2-2; D possibly corresponds to TRBD2 (6 bases). Germline V lookup: CDR1 MNHNS, CDR2 SASEGT. CDR3 length: 16 amino acids. The germline V and J ends were trimmed by 0 bases and 4 bases, with 12 bases remaining between them. CDR3 loop: CASSEARRGPTGELFF. The CDR3 DNA follows: TGTGCCAGCAGTGAAGCGAGGAGGGGACCCACCGGGGAGCTGTTTTTT.

V and J are TRBV10-2 and TRBJ1-1; 8 bases are a match to TRBD1. CDR3 length: 16 residues. Germline values: CDR1 WSHSY, CDR2 SAAADI. The trim removed 3 bases at V and 4 bases at J, leaving 10 bases unmatched. CDR3 DNA: TGCGCCAGCAGTGACTACACGACAGGGGATCCCACTGAAGCTTTCTTT. It is translated as CASSDYTTGDPTEAFF.

This clone was counted once. J is TRBJ2-7 and V is TRBV6-5; D unclear. V lost 6 bases to trimming and J lost 6 bases, with 12 bases between them. The CDR3 loop spans 12 amino acids. In germline, CDR1 is MNHEY, CDR2 SVGAGI. The CDR3 spells CASSETRFEQYF. The DNA of the CDR3 is TGTGCCAGCAGCGAGACTCGGTTCGAGCAGTACTTC.

The chain employs TRBV29-1 and TRBJ1-1, with 7 bases aligning to TRBD1. The CDR3 runs to 14 residues. Germline V gene lookup returns CDR1 SQVTM and CDR2 ANQGSEA. V trimming: 0 bases; J trimming: 11 bases; junction bases outside the gene matches: 12. This chain's CDR3 is CSVEENRGTRGAFF. As DNA, the CDR3 is TGCAGCGTTGAAGAAAACAGGGGCACCCGAGGGGCTTTCTTT. The whole variable domain, filled in from reference TRBV29-1 and TRBJ1-1, reads SAVISQKPSRDICQRGTSLTIQCQVDSQVTMMFWYRQQPGQSLTLIATANQGSEATYESGFVIDKFPISRPNLTFSTLTVSNMSPEDSSIYLCSVEENRGTRGAFFGQGTRLTVV.

The rearrangement links TRBV24-1 to TRBJ2-5; unclear D gene. Between the trimmed V and J ends, which lost 6 bases and 2 bases, there was a span of 15 bases. CDR3 size: 15 residues. The germline CDR1 and CDR2 sequences are KGHDR and SFDVKD. CDR3 protein: CATSTSDVLQETQYF. The CDR3 nucleotides read TGTGCCACCAGTACATCCGATGTATTACAAGAGACCCAGTACTTC.

V usage is TRBV6-5 and J usage is TRBJ2-3, with 7 nucleotides matching TRBD2. CDR3 length equals 15 residues. Germline V gives CDR1 MNHEY, CDR2 SVGAGI. V was pared by 6 bases and J by 2 bases, with 8 bases of the junction left unmatched. The CDR3 DNA follows: TGTGCCAGCAGAGCCCCGAGCGGGGCCACAGATACGCAGTATTTT. Translated, it gives CASRAPSGATDTQYF.

CDR3 nucleotides: TGTGCCAGCAGCCCGGCCGGGCTAGCGGGAGACACCGGGGAGCTGTTTTTT. This translates into CASSPAGLAGDTGELFF. The J gene is TRBJ2-2, the V gene TRBV7-2; 10 nucleotides line up with TRBD2. V trimming: 5 bases; J trimming: 3 bases; junction bases outside the gene matches: 9. The CDR3 is 17 amino acids. The germline V gene has CDR1 SGHTA and CDR2 FQGNSA. The entire variable domain, with the rest obtained from reference TRBV7-2 and TRBJ2-2, is as follows: GAGVSQSPSNKVTEKGKDVELRCDPISGHTALYWYRQSLGQGLEFLIYFQGNSAPDKSGLPSDRFSAERTGGSVSTLTIQRTQQEDSAVYLCASSPAGLAGDTGELFFGEGSRLTVL.

This clone was observed once. The gene calls are TRBV29-1 and TRBJ2-1; D uncertain. Deletions cut 1 base from V and 5 bases from J, with 9 bases between. This CDR3 spans 13 amino acids. The germline V gene has CDR1 SQVTM and CDR2 ANQGSEA. As DNA, the CDR3 is TGCAGCGTTGAAGTTCAGAAGAACAATGAGCAGTTCTTC. Residues: CSVEVQKNNEQFF.

The gene calls are TRBV3-1 (or the pseudogene TRBV3-2) and TRBJ1-3, with 9 bases fitting TRBD1. J was trimmed by 4 bases and V by 4 bases; bases with no gene match: 14. The CDR3 spans 18 residues. Per the germline V gene, CDR1 is LGHDT and CDR2 is YNNKEL (reference sequence). Written as DNA, the CDR3 is TGTGCCAGCAGCCGCCAGTCCGGGACAGGGAGAGGAGGAAACACCATATATTTT. Translated, it gives CASSRQSGTGRGGNTIYF.

This clone was recorded a few times. The rearrangement uses TRBV5-1 and TRBJ2-3; D uncertain. Looked up from germline, CDR1 is SGHRS and CDR2 is YFSETQ. CDR3 length: 14 amino acids. V gave up 4 bases and J gave up 1 base, with 10 bases separating them. The CDR3 loop reads CASSPLGGTDTQYF. The CDR3 bases are TGCGCCAGCAGCCCACTTGGAGGCACAGATACGCAGTATTTT.

This clone has a single count. The chain combines TRBV6-6 with TRBJ1-1; D is possibly TRBD1 (5 bases). The germline gives CDR1 MNHNY, CDR2 SVGAGI (reference sequence). Trimming took 4 bases from V and 1 from J, leaving 10 bases between them. CDR3 size: 14 residues. The CDR3, as DNA: TGTGCCAGCAGTTGGAGGGGCAGGAACACTGAAGCTTTCTTT. Protein sequence: CASSWRGRNTEAFF.

This sequence joins TRBV28 and TRBJ1-5, with 7 bases identical to TRBD1. The V gene end was trimmed by 10 bases and the J gene end by 2 bases; junction bases not matched to a gene: 8. This CDR3 has 14 residues. Germline assignment: CDR1 MDHEN and CDR2 SYDVKM. The CDR3, as DNA: TGTGCCACTCACGTCGACAGGGGCAATCAGCCCCAGCATTTT. This sequence encodes CATHVDRGNQPQHF.

The rearrangement links TRBV7-2 to TRBJ1-1; D remains ambiguous. Germline V gene data show CDR1 as SGHTA and CDR2 as FQGNSA. The CDR3 loop spans 16 amino acids. Trimming took off 1 base at V and 0 bases at J, with 12 bases between the two ends. The CDR3 sequence is CASSLGSLGLNTEAFF. The DNA of the CDR3 is TGTGCCAGCAGCTTAGGCTCCCTCGGGTTGAACACTGAAGCTTTCTTT.

This sequence joins TRBV27 and TRBJ1-6; D might be TRBD1 (5 bases). With 0 bases removed from V and 5 bases from J, the gap between germline ends came to 8 bases. Germline CDR1 MNHEY, CDR2 SMNVEV (reference sequence). The CDR3 runs to 15 residues. CDR3 sequence: CASSLSGLNNSPLHF. CDR3 coding DNA: TGTGCCAGCAGTTTATCGGGACTAAATAATTCACCCCTCCACTTT.

The rearrangement joins TRBV11-2 to TRBJ2-1; 8 bases align to TRBD2. The CDR3 runs to 15 residues. V was pared by 1 base and J by 4 bases, with 3 bases of the junction left unmatched. The germline gives CDR1 SGHAT, CDR2 FQNNGV. Here the CDR3 DNA reads TGTGCCAGCAGCTTAGGAGGGACTAGTTACAATGAGCAGTTCTTC. This encodes CASSLGGTSYNEQFF.

The chain joins TRBV9 to TRBJ2-1; 9 bases are shared with TRBD2. This CDR3 comprises 15 residues. Germline CDR1 is SGDLS and CDR2 is YYNGEE. Trimming took 4 bases from V and 3 from J; bases not matched to a gene: 5. Here the CDR3 reads CASSTLAGNYNEQFF. CDR3 nucleotide sequence: TGTGCCAGCAGCACCCTAGCGGGGAACTACAATGAGCAGTTCTTC.

The genes are TRBV6-6 and TRBJ1-2; TRBD1 is a possible D gene (6 bases). There are 14 residues in the CDR3. Looked up from germline, CDR1 is MNHNY and CDR2 is SVGAGI (reference sequence). The V gene lost 6 bases and the J gene lost 2 bases, with 13 bases spanning the gap. The CDR3 DNA follows: TGTGCCAGCAGACGACAGGAAGAAAACTATGGCTACACCTTC. Amino acids: CASRRQEENYGYTF.

J is TRBJ1-2 and V is TRBV27, with 7 nucleotides matching TRBD1. J was trimmed by 1 base and V by 5 bases; bases with no gene match: 4. The CDR3 extends over 14 amino acids. The germline V gene encodes CDR1 MNHEY and CDR2 SMNVEV (reference sequence). The CDR3 nucleotides are TGTGCCAGCAGTAAACAGGGGTTTAACTATGGCTACACCTTC. Translation: CASSKQGFNYGYTF.

The chain has TRBV3-1 (or the pseudogene TRBV3-2) and TRBJ2-3; 10 nucleotides align to TRBD2. CDR1 is LGHDT and CDR2 is YNNKEL in the germline V gene (reference sequence). CDR3 length: 18 amino acids. The V gene end was trimmed by 4 bases and the J gene end by 4 bases; junction bases not matched to a gene: 14. In DNA form, the CDR3 reads TGTGCCAGCAGCCCGTGGGGCAGGGAGCGGGAGGGCCCAGATACGCAGTATTTT. Protein sequence: CASSPWGREREGPDTQYF.

This clone has a handful of counts. This chain links TRBV3-1 (or the pseudogene TRBV3-2) with TRBJ1-2; tentative D call: TRBD1 (5 bases). The CDR3 runs 12 residues. Germline assignment: CDR1 LGHDT and CDR2 YNNKEL (reference sequence). V lost 4 bases and J lost 5, with 8 bases in between. The CDR3 protein is CASSPGGYGYTF. CDR3 nucleotides: TGTGCCAGCAGCCCCGGGGGGTATGGCTACACCTTC.